The 20 T cell receptor beta chains reported below all come from one sample, sequenced in a study of T cells in Graves' hyperthyroidism and ophthalmopathy. From RNA transcripts, TCR beta CDR3 regions were amplified. A first-round RT-PCR of the TCR CDR3 used the HTBI primer set. TCRdb reanalysed the multiplex PCR reads using MiXCR and keeps one entry per CDR3 protein. The table shows almost 500,000 distinct CDR3 sequences, with under 25% occurring only once. Sequenced material: blood. Source of these receptors: a woman between 65 and 79 years old with Graves' ophthalmopathy.

The V gene is TRBV2, the J gene TRBJ2-1; D remains unclear. V shed 2 bases and J shed 1 base, with 9 bases lying between them. The CDR3 has 15 amino acids. Per germline, CDR1 SNHLY and CDR2 FYNNEI. CDR3 DNA sequence: TGTGCCAGCAGTGAAAGGGTAGGGTCCTACAATGAGCAGTTCTTC. Translating gives CASSERVGSYNEQFF.

A word on this clonotype: It may be a read error: a sequence one base away is much more abundant. The chain has TRBV3-1 and TRBJ1-2; D call uncertain. The germline V gene has CDR1 LGHDT and CDR2 YNNKEL (reference sequence). CDR3 length: 15 amino acids. The CDR3 region has the DNA TGTGTCAGCAGCCAAGTAGCGGCCCCGGACTATGGCTACACCTTC. It yields the protein CVSSQVAAPDYGYTF.

This chain uses TRBV12-5 with TRBJ2-1; no definite D call. V was shortened by 6 bases and J by 10 bases, with 10 bases between the two germline ends. CDR3 length: 11 amino acids. Germline V gene lookup returns CDR1 LGHNT and CDR2 FRNRAP. The CDR3 coding sequence is TGTGCTAGTGGCCTTGTTCGGGAGCAGTTCTTC. Its translation: CASGLVREQFF.

This clonotype occurred many times. The chain combines TRBV19 with TRBJ1-4; the D is unclear. The germline V gene has CDR1 LNHDA and CDR2 SQIVND (reference sequence). The CDR3 totals 19 residues. Trimming shortened V by 5 bases and J by 0 bases, and 22 bases separated the two germline ends. CDR3 in DNA: TGTGCCAGTAGTCCTTCTTCCGGACGGATCTTTGCAACTAATGAAAAACTGTTTTTT. It yields the protein CASSPSSGRIFATNEKLFF.

This clonotype was seen ten or more times. The junction shows a germline mismatch at one end, possibly a read error. The V call is TRBV7-7, the J call TRBJ2-7; weak D call: TRBD1 (5 bases). The CDR3 has 13 amino acids. CDR1 and CDR2 (germline): SSHAT, FNYEAQ (reference sequence). The CDR3 DNA reads as TGTGCTAGCAGCTTAACAGGAGCAGGCGAGCAGTACTTC. Encoded protein: CASSLTGAGEQYF.

Comments on this clonotype: One base away lies a much larger clone, so this may be a sequencing read error. V is TRBV7-3 and J is TRBJ2-1, with D unresolved. With 3 bases removed from V and 8 bases from J, the gap between germline ends came to 11 bases. The CDR3 is made up of 13 amino acids. Germline-derived CDR1 and CDR2 are SGHTA and FQGTGA. The CDR3 is CASSFSASDEQFF. The CDR3 coding sequence is TGTGCCAGCAGCTTTTCAGCGAGCGATGAGCAGTTCTTC.

The chain carries TRBV20-1 and TRBJ2-5; no clear D. Trimming pared 1 base from V and 1 base from J, leaving 10 bases between. The CDR3 is 14 amino acids. Germline CDR1 DFQATT, CDR2 SNEGSKA (reference sequence). The CDR3 is CSARAIQTQETQYF. CDR3 DNA: TGCAGTGCTAGAGCGATACAGACCCAAGAGACCCAGTACTTC.

The chain's CDR3 is CSASRDAHEQYF. The DNA of the CDR3 is TGCAGTGCTTCCCGGGATGCCCACGAGCAGTACTTC. This sequence joins TRBV20-1 and TRBJ2-7; the D gene is possibly TRBD2 (5 bases). CDR1 is DFQATT and CDR2 is SNEGSKA in the germline V gene (reference sequence). This CDR3 has 12 amino acids. Trimming cost V 5 bases and J 5 bases, with 13 bases left between them.

The chain joins TRBV30 to TRBJ2-7; 8 bases are a match to TRBD2. The CDR3 contains 14 residues. V shed 0 bases, J shed 7 bases, and the junction held 8 bases outside the gene matches. CDR1 is GTSNPN, CDR2 SVGIG, per germline (reference sequence). The CDR3 DNA reads as TGTGCCTGGAGTGTATGGAGCGGGAGTCGAGAGCAGTACTTC. Translation: CAWSVWSGSREQYF.

V is TRBV7-3 and J is TRBJ2-3, with 10 nucleotides matching TRBD2. The CDR3 length is 16 residues. V trimming: 5 bases; J trimming: 1 base; junction bases outside the gene matches: 6. Germline values: CDR1 SGHTA, CDR2 FQGTGA. The CDR3 DNA reads TGTGCCAGCAGCCCTCAGCGGGAGGGCCGCACAGATACGCAGTATTTT. Protein: CASSPQREGRTDTQYF.

V is TRBV7-2 and J is TRBJ1-3; unclear D gene. Trimming left V 4 bases short and J 5 bases short, with 9 bases between. CDR3 length: 13 amino acids. Germline CDR1 and CDR2: SGHTA and FQGNSA. The CDR3 region is CASSSLSRNTIYF. As DNA, the CDR3 is TGTGCCAGCAGCTCCCTTTCGAGAAACACCATATATTTT.

This clonotype has a count of ten or more. The CDR3 spells CASTTTGTSGRDTQYF. In nucleotides, the CDR3 is TGTGCCAGCACCACTACCGGGACTAGCGGTAGAGATACGCAGTATTTT. The chain has TRBV6-1 and TRBJ2-3; 11 positions match TRBD2. The length of the CDR3 is 16 residues. CDR1 and CDR2 from the germline V gene are MNHNS and SASEGT. After removal of 7 bases from V and 5 bases from J, the junction contained 11 bases not matched to a gene.

This clonotype was seen more than once but under ten times. This chain uses TRBV6-2 or TRBV6-3 with TRBJ1-1; the D gene is possibly TRBD1 (6 bases). Between the trimmed V and J ends, which lost 10 bases and 0 bases, there was a span of 9 bases. The length of the CDR3 is 12 residues. CDR1 is MNHEY and CDR2 is SVGEGT in the germline V gene. CDR3 sequence: CATGGLNTEAFF. In DNA form, the CDR3 reads TGTGCCACCGGGGGGCTGAACACTGAAGCTTTCTTT.

The sample holds many counts of this clonotype. The rearrangement links TRBV28 to TRBJ2-7; a weak D match, TRBD1 (5 bases). Germline V gene data show CDR1 as MDHEN and CDR2 as SYDVKM. V dropped 5 bases and J dropped 5 bases, with 22 bases sitting between them. This CDR3 has 16 amino acids. In DNA form, the CDR3 reads TGTGCCAGCAGTAGACGACAGATACTACGTTTCGACGAGCAGTACTTC. Its protein product is CASSRRQILRFDEQYF.

This clonotype has just a few counts. This chain links TRBV29-1 with TRBJ1-1; TRBD1 agrees at 8 bases. CDR3 length equals 13 residues. V shed 7 bases, J shed 4 bases, and the junction held 8 bases outside the gene matches. Germline V lookup: CDR1 SQVTM, CDR2 ANQGSEA. The CDR3 sequence: CSAGQGIGTEAFF. CDR3 coding DNA: TGCAGCGCTGGACAGGGAATAGGCACTGAAGCTTTCTTT.

This clonotype has just a few counts. This rearrangement joins TRBV4-1 to TRBJ1-4; D is undetermined. CDR1 and CDR2 from the germline V gene are MGHRA and YSYEKL. The CDR3 contains 15 residues. V was trimmed by 0 bases and J by 3 bases, leaving 8 bases between them. The CDR3 protein is CASSQERASNEKLFF. The CDR3 nucleotides are TGCGCCAGCAGCCAAGAACGGGCCTCTAATGAAAAACTGTTTTTT.

The chain combines TRBV25-1 with TRBJ2-1; D remains unclear. This CDR3 spans 12 amino acids. Germline V lookup: CDR1 MGHDK, CDR2 SYGVNS. The V and J ends lost 7 bases and 9 bases respectively, with 13 bases between them. The CDR3 region is CASKGSSGEQFF. CDR3 DNA sequence: TGTGCCAGCAAGGGAAGTTCGGGTGAGCAGTTCTTC.

This clonotype occurred a few times. The genes are TRBV28 and TRBJ2-2; no clear D. CDR1 and CDR2 from the germline V gene are MDHEN and SYDVKM. The CDR3 spans 16 residues. Trimming stripped 5 bases from V and 3 bases from J, with 16 bases between. In DNA form, the CDR3 reads TGTGCCAGCAGTCCGGCTGAAGGATTGGACACCGGGGAGCTGTTTTTT. Translation gives CASSPAEGLDTGELFF.

This clonotype was counted a few times. The chain is built from TRBV7-2 and TRBJ1-4; the D gene is possibly TRBD1 (6 bases). The CDR3 extends over 14 amino acids. Germline V CDR1 and CDR2: SGHTA, FQGNSA. Trimming took off 6 bases at V and 8 bases at J, with 16 bases between the two ends. The CDR3 loop reads CASSQRGGREKLFF. DNA for the CDR3: TGTGCCAGCAGTCAGAGGGGGGGTCGGGAAAAACTGTTTTTT.

This clonotype showed up many times. V gene TRBV7-2 combines with J gene TRBJ2-3; tentatively, D is TRBD2 (6 bases). The CDR3 sequence is 15 residues long. The germline V and J ends were trimmed by 10 bases and 0 bases, with 17 bases remaining between them. CDR1 is SGHTA and CDR2 is FQGNSA in the germline V gene. CDR3 sequence reads: CAIPRGGGSTDTQYF. CDR3 DNA sequence: TGTGCCATCCCTAGGGGAGGAGGGAGCACAGATACGCAGTATTTT.